The clone carrying this TCR beta chain was found many times. The ends were cut back, 0 bases at V and 5 bases at J, with 7 bases in the middle. Germline CDR1 is DFQATT and CDR2 is SNEGSKA (reference sequence). CDR3 size: 13 residues. As for time point: blood at routine non-recurrence follow-up after resection. No cell sorting; template was whole RNA from tumor, lung tissue or PBMC. The sample belongs to a study of spatial heterogeneity in lung cancer. Study background: Around 70 TRACERx patients with early, untreated non-small cell lung cancer donated samples. Sequencing consistently turned up more beta-chain sequences than alpha-chain sequences. Any follow-up PBMC samples that were available went on to be sequenced, and the median time to follow-up was two to three years after resection.

Every individual TCR cDNA molecule carried its own unique molecular identifier, which allowed correction of PCR and sequencing errors. TCRdb re-called the 5' RACE reads through MiXCR, storing one row per CDR3 protein. The sample shows fewer than 55,000 distinct CDR3 sequences, 7.4% of them seen only once. Sequencing used PBMCs, obtained at follow-up. V and J are TRBV20-1 and TRBJ1-4; maybe TRBD1 (6 bases). The source of this sequence is a female donor with early-stage non-small cell lung cancer. As DNA, the CDR3 is TGCAGTGCTAGAGATCAGGGGAATGAAAAACTGTTTTTT. It specifies CSARDQGNEKLFF.